A single sample is the source of the 18 T cell receptor beta chains below, sequenced in a study of vaccination and CD4 T cells after COVID-19. CD4+ T cells that had been cultured provided DNA sequenced with the Oncomine TCR Beta short-read assay. TCRdb redid the calling of the PCR reads with MiXCR, one entry per CDR3 protein. The table has about 5,000 distinct CDR3 sequences, more than 50% seen once. The treatment was: roughly 11-day PBMC culture with coronavirus spike peptide pools or control peptides (ViraFEST assay). It was before the COVID-19 pandemic (2011-2018) that the unexposed donor's CD4+ T cells were collected. Antigen specificity for these receptors is unknown. Source material: CD4+ T cells from blood, cultured in vitro. The receptors here all came from a human donor in good health.

The chain carries TRBV19 and TRBJ1-5; 10 positions agree with TRBD1. Germline values: CDR1 LNHDA, CDR2 SQIVND (reference sequence). Germline trimming cut 4 bases from V and 4 bases from J; bases unmatched to any gene: 4. This CDR3 is 15 amino acids long. The CDR3 protein is CASSTPGQGNQPQHF. CDR3 sequence (DNA): TGTGCCAGTAGTACACCGGGACAGGGGAATCAGCCCCAGCATTTT.

The chain links TRBV6-5 to TRBJ1-1; D unclear. Per the germline V gene, CDR1 is MNHEY and CDR2 is SVGAGI. Deletions cut 2 bases from V and 6 bases from J, with 10 bases between. The CDR3 has 13 residues. The CDR3 DNA follows: TGTGCCAGCAGTTACAATCGGGCAGCTGAAGCTTTCTTT. Its translation: CASSYNRAAEAFF.

This rearrangement joins TRBV5-4 to TRBJ2-7; the match to TRBD2 covers 7 bases. This CDR3 region has 14 residues. J gave up 0 bases and V 6 bases, and 6 bases lay outside the gene matches. CDR1 and CDR2 (germline): SGHNT, YYREEE (reference sequence). Here the CDR3 DNA reads TGTGCCAGCACCGTAGCGGGTAGCTCCTACGAGCAGTACTTC. This encodes CASTVAGSSYEQYF.

The V gene is TRBV10-3, the J gene TRBJ1-4, with D possibly being TRBD1 (6 bases). Germline CDR1 is ENHRY and CDR2 is SYGVKD. This CDR3 spans 14 amino acids. Trimming left V 4 bases short and J 4 bases short, with 10 bases between. Written as DNA, the CDR3 is TGTGCCATCAGTGGACAGGCGAGTAATGAAAAACTGTTTTTT. Translated, it gives CAISGQASNEKLFF.

The chain is built from TRBV7-9 and TRBJ1-4; the D is unclear. In germline, CDR1 is SEHNR, CDR2 FQNEAQ (reference sequence). V lost 0 bases, J lost 3 bases, and 11 bases lay in between. There are 16 residues in the CDR3. This chain's CDR3 is CASSLAGRAANEKLFF. CDR3 DNA: TGTGCCAGCAGCTTAGCTGGGCGGGCCGCTAATGAAAAACTGTTTTTT.

This rearrangement joins TRBV7-6 to TRBJ1-2, with 9 bases lining up with TRBD1. Germline loops: CDR1 SGHVS, CDR2 FNYEAQ. The CDR3 spans 13 residues. V lost 3 bases to trimming and J lost 7 bases; unmatched junction nucleotides: 3. CDR3 sequence: CASSFTGGSGYTF. The CDR3 nucleotides are TGTGCCAGCAGCTTTACAGGGGGCTCTGGCTACACCTTC.

J is TRBJ1-1 and V is TRBV2, with unresolved D. The CDR3 contains 15 residues. V lost 3 bases and J lost 0, with 11 bases in between. Germline V lookup: CDR1 SNHLY, CDR2 FYNNEI. The CDR3 spells CASSEPWSLNTEAFF. The CDR3 bases are TGTGCCAGCAGTGAGCCCTGGAGCCTGAACACTGAAGCTTTCTTT.

V gene TRBV6-2 or TRBV6-3 combines with J gene TRBJ1-1, with unresolved D. This CDR3 region has 15 residues. V was clipped by 2 bases and J by 0 bases, with 10 bases between them. Germline-derived CDR1 and CDR2 are MNHEY and SVGEGT. CDR3 in amino acids: CASSYTASMNTEAFF. The CDR3 DNA is TGTGCCAGCAGTTACACAGCATCCATGAACACTGAAGCTTTCTTT.

The CDR3 spells CASSFPRDGNTIYF. In DNA form, the CDR3 reads TGTGCCAGCAGCTTTCCCCGGGACGGAAACACCATATATTTT. This chain connects TRBV7-2 to TRBJ1-3, with a tentative D call TRBD1 (5 bases). With 3 bases removed from V and 4 bases from J, the gap between germline ends came to 10 bases. Germline CDR1 SGHTA, CDR2 FQGNSA. This CDR3 spans 14 amino acids.

The rearrangement links TRBV20-1 to TRBJ2-3; D perhaps matches TRBD2 (6 bases). CDR3 length: 14 amino acids. Germline V gene lookup returns CDR1 DFQATT and CDR2 SNEGSKA (reference sequence). V lost 6 bases to trimming and J lost 1 base, with 14 bases between them. CDR3 in amino acids: CSATRDSGTDTQYF. CDR3 nucleotide sequence: TGCAGTGCGACTCGGGACTCCGGCACAGATACGCAGTATTTT.

V is TRBV27 and J is TRBJ1-1; no reliable D call. Deletions cut 6 bases from V and 0 bases from J, with 11 bases between. The CDR3 contains 14 residues. The germline gives CDR1 MNHEY, CDR2 SMNVEV (reference sequence). The CDR3 reads CASRSRLLNTEAFF. The CDR3 DNA follows: TGTGCCAGCAGGTCAAGACTCCTGAACACTGAAGCTTTCTTT.

The CDR3 sequence is CASALIAGVSEQYF. The DNA for the CDR3 is TGTGCCAGCGCACTAATAGCGGGAGTCTCCGAGCAGTACTTC. The rearrangement joins TRBV6-1 to TRBJ2-7; TRBD2 matches 9 bases. The CDR3 extends over 14 amino acids. Germline trimming cut 8 bases from V and 6 bases from J; bases unmatched to any gene: 11. Germline V gene lookup returns CDR1 MNHNS and CDR2 SASEGT.

This clonotype was observed a handful of times. This chain's CDR3 is CASSLGPGTARQTQYF. CDR3 DNA: TGTGCCAGCAGCTTGGGTCCGGGTACGGCTAGACAGACCCAGTACTTC. The gene calls are TRBV5-4 and TRBJ2-5, with D unresolved. The length of the CDR3 is 16 residues. V shed 0 bases and J shed 6 bases, with 18 bases lying between them. The germline gives CDR1 SGHNT, CDR2 YYREEE (reference sequence).

This clonotype was seen only a few times. CDR3 sequence reads: CASSTGTGYGYTF. The CDR3 bases are TGTGCCAGCAGTACGGGGACAGGCTATGGCTACACCTTC. The chain joins TRBV28 to TRBJ1-2, with 8 nucleotides matching TRBD1. J was trimmed by 4 bases and V by 5 bases; bases with no gene match: 3. CDR3 length equals 13 residues. Germline lookup yields CDR1 MDHEN and CDR2 SYDVKM.

The chain is built from TRBV20-1 and TRBJ1-6; TRBD1 matches at 10 bases. CDR1 is DFQATT and CDR2 is SNEGSKA in the germline V gene (reference sequence). The J segment lost 6 bases and the V segment lost 3 bases, leaving 11 bases of the junction unmatched. The CDR3 contains 17 residues. The CDR3 nucleotides are TGCAGTGCTAGGGGCGGGACAGGGGCTCTTTTTAATTCACCCCTCCACTTT. Translating it yields CSARGGTGALFNSPLHF.

The chain carries TRBV6-2 or TRBV6-3 and TRBJ2-2; 9 positions agree with TRBD2. After removal of 6 bases from V and 6 bases from J, the junction contained 5 bases not matched to a gene. The CDR3 runs 14 residues. The germline gives CDR1 MNHEY, CDR2 SVGEGT. This chain's CDR3 is CASRGLAYSGELFF. The DNA for the CDR3 is TGTGCCAGCAGGGGACTAGCTTATTCCGGGGAGCTGTTTTTT.

This chain connects TRBV5-4 to TRBJ2-1; D might be TRBD1 or TRBD2, each matching 5 bases. Germline-derived CDR1 and CDR2 are SGHNT and YYREEE (reference sequence). The length of the CDR3 is 17 residues. V lost 3 bases, J lost 7 bases, and 23 bases lay in between. The CDR3 coding sequence is TGTGCCAGCAGCTCTGGTGGGTCGAGGGGAAGTGGTAATGAGCAGTTCTTC. Encoded protein: CASSSGGSRGSGNEQFF.

The table lists this clonotype with a few counts. The chain links TRBV20-1 to TRBJ2-7, with TRBD2 as a possible D gene (6 bases). The CDR3 spans 17 residues. From germline, CDR1 is DFQATT and CDR2 SNEGSKA (reference sequence). The ends were cut back, 1 base at V and 4 bases at J, with 23 bases in the middle. In DNA form, the CDR3 reads TGCAGTGCTAGAGGTCCCGGACTCCCGGGGGAAGGATACGAGCAGTACTTC. Its protein product is CSARGPGLPGEGYEQYF.